The 21 T cell receptor beta chains below were found in one sample sequenced in a study of blood T cell repertoires in COVID-19. The method was immunoSEQ multiplex PCR; TCRdb's version includes in-frame clones alone and lacks a portion of them. The sample holds fewer than 250,000 clones, about nine tenths seen once. Source material: peripheral blood. The receptor set was obtained from an older woman with acute or convalescent COVID-19.

The chain uses TRBV4-2 and TRBJ1-1; 7 bases match TRBD1. This CDR3 contains 16 residues. The trim removed 2 bases at V and 1 base at J, leaving 7 bases unmatched. From germline, CDR1 is LGHNA and CDR2 YNFKEQ. CDR3 sequence (DNA): TGTGCCAGCAGCCAAATGGCCGGACAGGAGAACACTGAAGCTTTCTTT. This sequence encodes CASSQMAGQENTEAFF.

CDR3 DNA: TGTGCCAGCTCACCACCCCCAGGGTACGAGCAGTACTTC. This encodes CASSPPPGYEQYF. The chain couples TRBV18 to TRBJ2-7, with D possibly being TRBD1 (5 bases). V shed 0 bases and J shed 4 bases, with 7 bases lying between them. The CDR3 has 13 residues. Per germline, CDR1 KGHSH and CDR2 LQKENI.

CDR3 DNA sequence: TGTGCCAGCGATTCAGCGGCTACTAATTCACCCCTCCACTTT. This translates into CASDSAATNSPLHF. The chain carries TRBV25-1 and TRBJ1-6; no clear D gene. Trimming shortened V by 8 bases and J by 6 bases, and 14 bases separated the two germline ends. CDR3 length equals 14 residues. CDR1 MGHDK and CDR2 SYGVNS come from the germline V gene. Full variable domain (rest looked up from reference TRBV25-1 and TRBJ1-6): EADIYQTPRYLVIGTGKKITLECSQTMGHDKMYWYQQDPGMELHLIHYSYGVNSTEKGDLSSESTVSRIRTEHFPLTLESARPSHTSQYLCASDSAATNSPLHFGNGTRLTVT.

The gene calls are TRBV18 and TRBJ1-5; a possible D gene is TRBD1 (5 bases). The CDR3 spans 15 residues. In germline, CDR1 is KGHSH, CDR2 LQKENI. V lost 2 bases, J lost 2 bases, and 10 bases lay in between. The CDR3 bases are TGTGCCAGCTCACCAACGGGGGATGGCAATCAGCCCCAGCATTTT. It codes for CASSPTGDGNQPQHF.

V usage is TRBV4-1 and J usage is TRBJ1-6; D not certain. Germline V CDR1 and CDR2: MGHRA, YSYEKL. This CDR3 has 15 residues. The V end was cut by 4 bases, the J end by 7 bases, with 14 bases between. The CDR3 is CASSPPAVSNSPLHF. DNA of the CDR3: TGCGCCAGCAGCCCCCCAGCGGTGTCGAATTCACCCCTCCACTTT.

The chain recombines TRBV5-1 with TRBJ1-1, with 8 bases matching TRBD1. There are 15 residues in the CDR3. CDR1 SGHRS and CDR2 YFSETQ come from the germline V gene. Trimming took 0 bases from V and 4 from J; bases not matched to a gene: 5. In DNA, the CDR3 is TGCGCCAGCAGCTTGGACACAGGGGGAGGCACTGAAGCTTTCTTT. This translates into CASSLDTGGGTEAFF.

V usage is TRBV10-2 and J usage is TRBJ1-2; 7 positions agree with TRBD1. Germline V lookup: CDR1 WSHSY, CDR2 SAAADI. The CDR3 runs to 15 residues. The ends lost 4 bases at V and 8 bases at J; junction bases unmatched: 13. The CDR3 loop is CASSGTGTVVSGYTF. The CDR3 nucleotides read TGCGCCAGCAGTGGGACCGGGACAGTAGTTTCGGGCTACACCTTC.

CDR3 residues: CASSPQGAHGYTF. The DNA of the CDR3 is TGTGCCAGCAGTCCGCAGGGGGCCCATGGCTACACCTTC. The genes are TRBV12-3 or TRBV12-4 and TRBJ1-2; the match to TRBD1 covers 8 bases. Trimming removed 5 bases from V and 6 bases from J; junction bases left unmatched: 5. The CDR3 has 13 amino acids.

For the CDR3, the DNA is TGTGCCAGCAGCTTATTACTCCGGGGAGGCACTGAAGCTTTCTTT. Encoded protein: CASSLLLRGGTEAFF. The chain employs TRBV11-2 and TRBJ1-1; D not resolved. The CDR3 covers 15 residues. Looked up from germline, CDR1 is SGHAT and CDR2 is FQNNGV. The V gene lost 2 bases and the J gene lost 4 bases, with 14 bases spanning the gap.

CDR3 sequence (DNA): TGTGCCAGCAGCTTCGGTATCACAGATACGCAGTATTTT. This encodes CASSFGITDTQYF. The chain uses TRBV7-9 and TRBJ2-3; D is unresolved. CDR1 and CDR2 (germline): SEHNR, FQNEAQ (reference sequence). The CDR3 is 13 amino acids. Trimming stripped 3 bases from V and 2 bases from J, with 6 bases between.

This clone was found a few times. This chain joins TRBV4-3 and TRBJ2-3; no clear D gene. There are 16 residues in the CDR3. V was clipped by 2 bases and J by 1 base, with 13 bases between them. Germline loops: CDR1 LGHNA, CDR2 YSLEER. The CDR3 coding sequence is TGCGCCAGCAGCCAAAGAAGAACAGACCGCACAGATACGCAGTATTTT. Its translation is CASSQRRTDRTDTQYF.

This clone was counted between two and nine times. This chain uses TRBV28 with TRBJ2-7; the match to TRBD1 covers 10 bases. With V trimmed by 5 bases and J by 3 bases, 4 bases remained unmatched. The CDR3 covers 14 residues. Germline V gene data show CDR1 as MDHEN and CDR2 as SYDVKM. CDR3 nucleotides: TGTGCCAGCAGTGGCCGGACAGGGGGCTACGAGCAGTACTTC. It encodes CASSGRTGGYEQYF. The full variable domain, in which reference TRBV28 and TRBJ2-7 provide the parts outside the CDR3, is DVKVTQSSRYLVKRTGEKVFLECVQDMDHENMFWYRQDPGLGLRLIYFSYDVKMKEKGDIPEGYSVSREKKERFSLILESASTNQTSMYLCASSGRTGGYEQYFGPGTRLTVT.

This clone appeared once. This rearrangement joins TRBV7-3 to TRBJ1-3; no clear D. V shed 5 bases and J shed 0 bases, with 14 bases lying between them. Germline CDR1 and CDR2: SGHTA and FQGTGA. This CDR3 contains 16 residues. In nucleotides, the CDR3 is TGTGCCAGCAGCCTAAGGGCAGGAAGCTCTGGAAACACCATATATTTT. Residues: CASSLRAGSSGNTIYF.

The chain links TRBV19 to TRBJ2-1; TRBD1 agrees at 8 bases. V was clipped by 7 bases and J by 7 bases; unmatched bases: 12. The germline V gene encodes CDR1 LNHDA and CDR2 SQIVND (reference sequence). The CDR3 has 15 residues. CDR3: CASIYRAGGRNEQFF. CDR3 in DNA: TGTGCCAGTATCTATAGGGCAGGGGGCAGAAATGAGCAGTTCTTC.

The chain has TRBV5-1 and TRBJ2-1; D possibly corresponds to TRBD2 (5 bases). V was cut by 4 bases and J by 4 bases, with 12 bases left in between. CDR3 length: 14 amino acids. CDR1 SGHRS and CDR2 YFSETQ come from the germline V gene. The CDR3 nucleotides are TGCGCCAGCAGCCCCGGGGAGTCTTACAATGAGCAGTTCTTC. Translated, it gives CASSPGESYNEQFF.

The V gene is TRBV7-2, the J gene TRBJ2-5; a weak D match, TRBD1 (5 bases). V was cut by 2 bases and J by 2 bases, with 9 bases left in between. The CDR3 is 14 amino acids. Germline CDR1 is SGHTA and CDR2 is FQGNSA. The CDR3 DNA sequence: TGTGCCAGCAGCTTATGGGGCAGACAAGAGACCCAGTACTTC. Translating gives CASSLWGRQETQYF. The entire variable domain, with the rest obtained from reference TRBV7-2 and TRBJ2-5, is as follows: GAGVSQSPSNKVTEKGKDVELRCDPISGHTALYWYRQSLGQGLEFLIYFQGNSAPDKSGLPSDRFSAERTGGSVSTLTIQRTQQEDSAVYLCASSLWGRQETQYFGPGTRLLVL.

This clone was recorded once. The rearrangement joins TRBV6-5 to TRBJ1-2, with 8 positions matching TRBD1. CDR1 MNHEY and CDR2 SVGAGI come from the germline V gene. The CDR3 runs to 16 residues. With 0 bases clipped from V and 4 bases from J, the junction kept 7 bases outside the gene matches. CDR3 region: CASSYSRTGGSYGYTF. CDR3 bases: TGTGCCAGCAGTTACTCGAGAACAGGGGGTTCCTATGGCTACACCTTC.

This clone was seen once. The chain is built from TRBV10-2 and TRBJ2-1; D gene unclear. The CDR3 loop spans 12 amino acids. The germline CDR1 and CDR2 sequences are WSHSY and SAAADI. V dropped 7 bases and J dropped 9 bases, with 13 bases sitting between them. The CDR3 loop is CASTTGLGEQFF. The CDR3 nucleotides read TGCGCCAGCACGACCGGGTTGGGTGAGCAGTTCTTC.

This clone was seen only a few times. This chain joins TRBV2 and TRBJ2-6, with no clear D. The V gene's germline CDR1 is SNHLY and CDR2 FYNNEI. CDR3 length equals 20 residues. Trimming shortened V by 0 bases and J by 0 bases, and 18 bases separated the two germline ends. The CDR3: CASSEALPFGGSSGANVLTF. The DNA for the CDR3 is TGTGCCAGCAGTGAAGCGCTCCCATTCGGCGGCAGCTCTGGGGCCAACGTCCTGACTTTC.

The J gene is TRBJ1-5, the V gene TRBV6-5; 7 nucleotides line up with TRBD1. The CDR3 spans 15 residues. Germline V gene data show CDR1 as MNHEY and CDR2 as SVGAGI. With V trimmed by 7 bases and J by 0 bases, 6 bases remained unmatched. The CDR3 DNA reads as TGTGCCAGCACACAGGGGAGTAGTAGCAATCAGCCCCAGCATTTT. It yields the protein CASTQGSSSNQPQHF.

This chain connects TRBV18 to TRBJ2-7; 8 nucleotides agree with TRBD1. Germline V gives CDR1 KGHSH, CDR2 LQKENI. With V trimmed by 1 base and J by 5 bases, 7 bases remained unmatched. This CDR3 region has 15 residues. The CDR3, as DNA: TGTGCCAGCTCACCACTCATCCAGGGGGCCAACGAGCAGTACTTC. Translation gives CASSPLIQGANEQYF.